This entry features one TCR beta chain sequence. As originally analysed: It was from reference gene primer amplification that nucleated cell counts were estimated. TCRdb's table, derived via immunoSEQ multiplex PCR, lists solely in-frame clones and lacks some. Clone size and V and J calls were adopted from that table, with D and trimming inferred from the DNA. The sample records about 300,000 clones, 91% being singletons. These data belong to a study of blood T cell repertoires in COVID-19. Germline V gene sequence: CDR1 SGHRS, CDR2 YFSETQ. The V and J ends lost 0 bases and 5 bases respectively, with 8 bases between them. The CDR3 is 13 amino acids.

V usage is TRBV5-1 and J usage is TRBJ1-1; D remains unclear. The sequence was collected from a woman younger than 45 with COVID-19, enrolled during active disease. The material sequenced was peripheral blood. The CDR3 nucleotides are TGCGCCAGCAGCTTGGAACAGTCGACTGAAGCTTTCTTT. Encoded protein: CASSLEQSTEAFF.